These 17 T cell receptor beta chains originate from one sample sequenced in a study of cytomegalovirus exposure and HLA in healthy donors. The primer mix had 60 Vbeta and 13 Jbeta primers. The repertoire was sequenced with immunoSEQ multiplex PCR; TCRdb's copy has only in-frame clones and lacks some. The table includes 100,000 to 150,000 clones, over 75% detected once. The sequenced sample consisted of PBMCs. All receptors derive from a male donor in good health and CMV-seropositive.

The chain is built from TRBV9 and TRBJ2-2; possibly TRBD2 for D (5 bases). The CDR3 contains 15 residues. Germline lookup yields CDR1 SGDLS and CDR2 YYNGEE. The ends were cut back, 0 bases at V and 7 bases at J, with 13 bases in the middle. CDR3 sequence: CASSVVAGMGGELFF. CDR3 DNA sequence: TGTGCCAGCAGCGTAGTTGCCGGGATGGGCGGGGAGCTGTTTTTT.

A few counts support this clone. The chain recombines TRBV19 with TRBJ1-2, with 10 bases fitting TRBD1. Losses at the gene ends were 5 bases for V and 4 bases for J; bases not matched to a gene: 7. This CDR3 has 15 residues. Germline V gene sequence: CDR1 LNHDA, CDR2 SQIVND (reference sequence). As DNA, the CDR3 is TGTGCCAGTAGTCCCCAAGGACAGGGGGTCTATGGCTACACCTTC. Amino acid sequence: CASSPQGQGVYGYTF.

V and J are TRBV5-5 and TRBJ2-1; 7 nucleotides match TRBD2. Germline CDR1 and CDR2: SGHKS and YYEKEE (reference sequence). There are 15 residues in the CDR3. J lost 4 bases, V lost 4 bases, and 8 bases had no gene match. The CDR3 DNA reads TGTGCCAGCAGCCCTTCACGGGGGGATTACAATGAGCAGTTCTTC. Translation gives CASSPSRGDYNEQFF.

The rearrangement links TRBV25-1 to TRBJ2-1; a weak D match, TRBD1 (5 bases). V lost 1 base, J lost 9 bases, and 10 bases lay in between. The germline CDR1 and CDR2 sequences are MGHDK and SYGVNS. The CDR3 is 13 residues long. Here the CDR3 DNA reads TGTGCCAGCAGTGAATGGGGCTCCCTTGAGCAGTTCTTC. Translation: CASSEWGSLEQFF.

CDR3 region: CASSLQGTYYGTDTQYF. In DNA form, the CDR3 reads TGTGCCAGCAGCCTACAGGGGACCTACTACGGCACAGATACGCAGTATTTT. The V gene is TRBV7-3, the J gene TRBJ2-3; 7 bases map to TRBD1. The V and J ends lost 5 bases and 1 base, in that order; junction bases with no gene match: 12. Germline CDR1 SGHTA, CDR2 FQGTGA. The length of the CDR3 is 17 residues.

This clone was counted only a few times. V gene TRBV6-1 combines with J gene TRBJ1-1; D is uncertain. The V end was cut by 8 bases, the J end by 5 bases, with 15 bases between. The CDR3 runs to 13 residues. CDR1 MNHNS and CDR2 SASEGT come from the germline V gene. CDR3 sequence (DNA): TGTGCCAGCTGCGACGGATGGAGGACTGAAGCTTTCTTT. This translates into CASCDGWRTEAFF.

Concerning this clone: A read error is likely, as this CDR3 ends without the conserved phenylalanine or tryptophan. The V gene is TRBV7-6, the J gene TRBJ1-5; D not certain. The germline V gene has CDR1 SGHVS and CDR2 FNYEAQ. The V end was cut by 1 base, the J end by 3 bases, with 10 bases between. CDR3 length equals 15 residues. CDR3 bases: TGTGCCAGCAGCTTAGTTTCCGGGAACAATCAGCCCCAGCATTGT. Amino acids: CASSLVSGNNQPQHC.

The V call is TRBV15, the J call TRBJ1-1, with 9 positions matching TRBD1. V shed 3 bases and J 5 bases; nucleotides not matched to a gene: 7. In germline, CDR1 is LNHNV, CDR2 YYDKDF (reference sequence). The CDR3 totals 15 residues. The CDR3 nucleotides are TGTGCCACCAGCAGGCAACAGGGGGCGGGAACTGAAGCTTTCTTT. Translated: CATSRQQGAGTEAFF.

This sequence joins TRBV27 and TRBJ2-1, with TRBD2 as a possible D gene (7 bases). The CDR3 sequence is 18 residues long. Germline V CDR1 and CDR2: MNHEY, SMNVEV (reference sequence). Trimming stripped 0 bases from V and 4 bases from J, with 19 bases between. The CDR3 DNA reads TGTGCCAGCAGTTTATCGATTAGGCGGGGGCCCCTATACAATGAGCAGTTCTTC. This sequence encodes CASSLSIRRGPLYNEQFF.

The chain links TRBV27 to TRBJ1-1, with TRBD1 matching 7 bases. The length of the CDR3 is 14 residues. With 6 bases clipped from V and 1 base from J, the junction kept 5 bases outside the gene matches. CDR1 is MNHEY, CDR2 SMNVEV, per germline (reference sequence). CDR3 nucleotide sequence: TGTGCCAGCAGCCGACAGGGTTGGAACACTGAAGCTTTCTTT. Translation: CASSRQGWNTEAFF.

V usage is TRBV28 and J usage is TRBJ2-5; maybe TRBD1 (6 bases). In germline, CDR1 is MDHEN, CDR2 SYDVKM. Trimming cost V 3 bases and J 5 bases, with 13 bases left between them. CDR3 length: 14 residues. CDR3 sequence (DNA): TGTGCCAGCAGTTTCCCAGGGGCGGGCGAGACCCAGTACTTC. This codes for CASSFPGAGETQYF. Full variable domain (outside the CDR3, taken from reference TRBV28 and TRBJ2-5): DVKVTQSSRYLVKRTGEKVFLECVQDMDHENMFWYRQDPGLGLRLIYFSYDVKMKEKGDIPEGYSVSREKKERFSLILESASTNQTSMYLCASSFPGAGETQYFGPGTRLLVL.

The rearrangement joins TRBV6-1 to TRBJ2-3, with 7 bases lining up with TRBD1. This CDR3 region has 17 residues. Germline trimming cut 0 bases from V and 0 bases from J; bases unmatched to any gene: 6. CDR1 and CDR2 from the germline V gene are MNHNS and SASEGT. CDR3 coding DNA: TGTGCCAGCAGTGAAGCGGGGACAGTAACGAGCACAGATACGCAGTATTTT. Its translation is CASSEAGTVTSTDTQYF.

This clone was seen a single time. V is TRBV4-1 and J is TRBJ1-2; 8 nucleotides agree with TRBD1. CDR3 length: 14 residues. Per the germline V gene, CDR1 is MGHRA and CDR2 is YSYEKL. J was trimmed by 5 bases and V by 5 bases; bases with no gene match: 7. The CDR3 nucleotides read TGCGCCAGCAGCACTACAGGGGGTGGGTATGGCTACACCTTC. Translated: CASSTTGGGYGYTF.

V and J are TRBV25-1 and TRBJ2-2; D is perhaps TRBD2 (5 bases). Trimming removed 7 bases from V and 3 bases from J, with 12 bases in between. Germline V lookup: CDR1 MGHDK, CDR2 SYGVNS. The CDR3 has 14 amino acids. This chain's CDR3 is CASTRAGDTGELFF. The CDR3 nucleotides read TGTGCCAGCACCCGGGCCGGGGACACCGGGGAGCTGTTTTTT.

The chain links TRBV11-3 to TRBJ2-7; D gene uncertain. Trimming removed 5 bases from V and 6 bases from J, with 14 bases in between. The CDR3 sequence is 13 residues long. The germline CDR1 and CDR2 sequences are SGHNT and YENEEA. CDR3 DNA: TGTGCCAGCAGCCCCGGGTCGGCCCTCGAGCAGTACTTC. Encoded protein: CASSPGSALEQYF.

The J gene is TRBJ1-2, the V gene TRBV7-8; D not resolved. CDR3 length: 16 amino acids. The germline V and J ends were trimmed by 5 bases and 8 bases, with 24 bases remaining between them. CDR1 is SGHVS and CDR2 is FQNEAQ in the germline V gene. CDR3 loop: CASSPSPPAGSGGYTF. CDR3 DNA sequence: TGTGCCAGCAGCCCTTCCCCCCCGGCGGGCTCGGGGGGCTACACCTTC.

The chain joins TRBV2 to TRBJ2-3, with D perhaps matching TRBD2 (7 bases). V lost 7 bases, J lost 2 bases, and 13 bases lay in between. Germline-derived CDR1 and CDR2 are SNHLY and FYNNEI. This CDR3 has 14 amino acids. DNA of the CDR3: TGTGCCAGCATTGCGGGGGCCTACACAGATACGCAGTATTTT. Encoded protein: CASIAGAYTDTQYF.